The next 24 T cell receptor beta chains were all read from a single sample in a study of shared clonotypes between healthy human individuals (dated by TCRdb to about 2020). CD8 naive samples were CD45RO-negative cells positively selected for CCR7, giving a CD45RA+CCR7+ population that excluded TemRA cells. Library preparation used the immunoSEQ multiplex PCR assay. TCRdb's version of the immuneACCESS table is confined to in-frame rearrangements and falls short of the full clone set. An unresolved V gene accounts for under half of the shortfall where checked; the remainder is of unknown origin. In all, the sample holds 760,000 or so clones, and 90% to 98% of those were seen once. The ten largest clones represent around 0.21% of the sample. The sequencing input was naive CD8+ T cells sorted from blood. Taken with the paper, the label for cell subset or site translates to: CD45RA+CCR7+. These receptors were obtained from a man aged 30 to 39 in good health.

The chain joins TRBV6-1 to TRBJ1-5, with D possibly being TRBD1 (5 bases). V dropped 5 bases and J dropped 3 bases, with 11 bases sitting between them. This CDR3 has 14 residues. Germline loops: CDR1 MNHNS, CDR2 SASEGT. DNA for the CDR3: TGTGCCAGCAGTCGGTCAGGGACCAATCAGCCCCAGCATTTT. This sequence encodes CASSRSGTNQPQHF.

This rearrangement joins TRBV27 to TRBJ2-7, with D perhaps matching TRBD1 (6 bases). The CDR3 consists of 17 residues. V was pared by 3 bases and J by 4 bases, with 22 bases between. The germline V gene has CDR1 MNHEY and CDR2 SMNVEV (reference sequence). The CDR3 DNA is TGTGCCAGCAGTTTCGGGCAGGGGCGCGGACAATTTTACGAGCAGTACTTC. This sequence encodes CASSFGQGRGQFYEQYF.

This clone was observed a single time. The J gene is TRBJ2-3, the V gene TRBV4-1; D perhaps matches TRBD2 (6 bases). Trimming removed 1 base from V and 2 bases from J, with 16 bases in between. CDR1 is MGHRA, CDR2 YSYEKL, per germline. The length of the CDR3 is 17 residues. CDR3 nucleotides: TGCGCCAGCAGCCAAGCCTTAATCGGGCGGGACACAGATACGCAGTATTTT. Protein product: CASSQALIGRDTDTQYF.

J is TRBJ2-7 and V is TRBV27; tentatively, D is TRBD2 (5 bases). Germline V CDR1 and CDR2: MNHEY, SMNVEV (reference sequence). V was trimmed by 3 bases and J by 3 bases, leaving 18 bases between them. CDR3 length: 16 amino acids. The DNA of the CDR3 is TGTGCCAGCAGTTTTTCCTATCTAGCTGAGGACTACGAGCAGTACTTC. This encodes CASSFSYLAEDYEQYF.

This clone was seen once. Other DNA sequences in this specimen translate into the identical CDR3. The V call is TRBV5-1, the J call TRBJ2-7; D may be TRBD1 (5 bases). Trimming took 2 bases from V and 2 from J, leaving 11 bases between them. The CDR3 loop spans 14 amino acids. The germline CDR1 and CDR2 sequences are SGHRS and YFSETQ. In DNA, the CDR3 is TGCGCCAGCAGCTTAGGCGACAGTACCTACGAGCAGTACTTC. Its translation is CASSLGDSTYEQYF.

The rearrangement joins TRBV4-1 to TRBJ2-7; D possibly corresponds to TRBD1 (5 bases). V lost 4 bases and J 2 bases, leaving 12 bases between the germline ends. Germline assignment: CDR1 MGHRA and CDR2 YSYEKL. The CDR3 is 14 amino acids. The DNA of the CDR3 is TGCGCCAGCAGCCCAGGGAAGGGTCCCTACGAGCAGTACTTC. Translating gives CASSPGKGPYEQYF.

The CDR3 protein is CASSEYSGGASTDTQYF. The DNA for the CDR3 is TGTGCCAGCAGTGAATATAGTGGGGGAGCTAGCACAGATACGCAGTATTTT. The chain employs TRBV6-1 and TRBJ2-3; either TRBD1 or TRBD2 may fit D (5 bases each). Germline loops: CDR1 MNHNS, CDR2 SASEGT. The CDR3 runs to 17 residues. The ends were cut back, 2 bases at V and 0 bases at J, with 15 bases in the middle.

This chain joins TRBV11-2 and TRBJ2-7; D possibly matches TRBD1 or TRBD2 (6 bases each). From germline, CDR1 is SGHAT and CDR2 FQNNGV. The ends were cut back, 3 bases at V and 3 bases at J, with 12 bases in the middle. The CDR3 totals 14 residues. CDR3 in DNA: TGTGCCAGCAGCTTGGGGGCGGGATACTACGAGCAGTACTTC. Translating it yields CASSLGAGYYEQYF. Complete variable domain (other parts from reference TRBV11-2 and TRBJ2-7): EAGVAQSPRYKIIEKRQSVAFWCNPISGHATLYWYQQILGQGPKLLIQFQNNGVVDDSQLPKDRFSAERLKGVDSTLKIQPAKLEDSAVYLCASSLGAGYYEQYFGPGTRLTVT.

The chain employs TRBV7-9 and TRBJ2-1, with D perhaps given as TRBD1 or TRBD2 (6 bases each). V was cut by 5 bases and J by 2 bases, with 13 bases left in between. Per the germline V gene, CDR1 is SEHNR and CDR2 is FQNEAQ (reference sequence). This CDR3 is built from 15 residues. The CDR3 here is CASSPRDKPYNEQFF. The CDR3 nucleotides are TGTGCCAGCAGCCCGCGGGACAAACCCTACAATGAGCAGTTCTTC.

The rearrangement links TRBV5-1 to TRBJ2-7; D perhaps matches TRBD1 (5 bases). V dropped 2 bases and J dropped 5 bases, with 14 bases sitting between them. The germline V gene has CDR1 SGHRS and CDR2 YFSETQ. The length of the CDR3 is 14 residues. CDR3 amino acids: CASSFGTGVDEQYF. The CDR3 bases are TGCGCCAGCAGCTTCGGTACAGGCGTGGACGAGCAGTACTTC.

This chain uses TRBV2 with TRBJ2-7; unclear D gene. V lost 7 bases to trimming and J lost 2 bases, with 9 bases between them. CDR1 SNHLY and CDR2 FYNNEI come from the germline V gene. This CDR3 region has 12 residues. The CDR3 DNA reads TGTGCCAGCACTGGCAGGACCTACGAGCAGTACTTC. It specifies CASTGRTYEQYF. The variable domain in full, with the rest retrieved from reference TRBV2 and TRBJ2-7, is EPEVTQTPSHQVTQMGQEVILRCVPISNHLYFYWYRQILGQKVEFLVSFYNNEISEKSEIFDDQFSVERPDGSNFTLKIRSTKLEDSAMYFCASTGRTYEQYFGPGTRLTVT.

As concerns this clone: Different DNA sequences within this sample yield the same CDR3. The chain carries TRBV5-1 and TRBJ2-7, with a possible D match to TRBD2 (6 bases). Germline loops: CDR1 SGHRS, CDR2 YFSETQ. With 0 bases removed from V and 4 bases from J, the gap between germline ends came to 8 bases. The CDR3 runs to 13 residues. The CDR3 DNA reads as TGCGCCAGCAGCTTGGGACTAGATTACGAGCAGTACTTC. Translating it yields CASSLGLDYEQYF.

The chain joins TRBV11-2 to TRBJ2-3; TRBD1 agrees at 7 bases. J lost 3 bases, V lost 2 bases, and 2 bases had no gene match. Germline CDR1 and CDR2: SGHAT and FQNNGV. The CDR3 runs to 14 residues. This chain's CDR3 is CASSLLTGTDTQYF. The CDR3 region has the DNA TGTGCCAGCAGCTTACTGACAGGGACAGATACGCAGTATTTT.

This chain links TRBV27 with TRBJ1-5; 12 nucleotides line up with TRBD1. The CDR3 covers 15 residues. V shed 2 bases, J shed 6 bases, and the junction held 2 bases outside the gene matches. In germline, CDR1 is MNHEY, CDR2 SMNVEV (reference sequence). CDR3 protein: CASSLGTGGGQPQHF. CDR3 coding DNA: TGTGCCAGCAGTTTAGGGACAGGGGGCGGTCAGCCCCAGCATTTT.

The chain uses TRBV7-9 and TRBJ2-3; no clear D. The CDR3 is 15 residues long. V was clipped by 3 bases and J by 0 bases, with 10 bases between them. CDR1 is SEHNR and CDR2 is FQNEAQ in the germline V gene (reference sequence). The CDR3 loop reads CASSFRGRSTDTQYF. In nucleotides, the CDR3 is TGTGCCAGCAGCTTTAGAGGACGGAGCACAGATACGCAGTATTTT.

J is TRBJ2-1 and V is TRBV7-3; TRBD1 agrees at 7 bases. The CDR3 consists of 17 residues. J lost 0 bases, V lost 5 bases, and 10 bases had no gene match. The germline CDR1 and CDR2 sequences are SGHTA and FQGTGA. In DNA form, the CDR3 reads TGTGCCAGCAGCCCCCCGCAAGGACAGGTCTCCTACAATGAGCAGTTCTTC. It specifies CASSPPQGQVSYNEQFF.

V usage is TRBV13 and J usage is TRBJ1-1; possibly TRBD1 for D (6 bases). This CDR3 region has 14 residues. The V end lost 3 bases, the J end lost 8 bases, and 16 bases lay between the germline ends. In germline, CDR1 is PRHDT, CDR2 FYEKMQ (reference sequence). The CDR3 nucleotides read TGTGCCAGCAGCTTTGGTACAGGGCCGACGGAAGCTTTCTTT. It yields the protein CASSFGTGPTEAFF.

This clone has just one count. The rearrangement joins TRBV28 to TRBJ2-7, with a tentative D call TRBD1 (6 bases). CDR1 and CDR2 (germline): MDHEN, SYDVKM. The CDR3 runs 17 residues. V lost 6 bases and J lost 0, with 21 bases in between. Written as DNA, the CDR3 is TGTGCCAGCAGCGACCTTGAGGGGGAGTGGAACTCCTACGAGCAGTACTTC. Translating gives CASSDLEGEWNSYEQYF.

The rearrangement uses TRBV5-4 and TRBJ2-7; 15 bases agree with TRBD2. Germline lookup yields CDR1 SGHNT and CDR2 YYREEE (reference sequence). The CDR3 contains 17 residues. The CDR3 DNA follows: TGTGCGTACAGAGGACTAGCGGGAGGGCCCCTCCTCCACGAGCAGTACTTC. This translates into CAYRGLAGGPLLHEQYF.

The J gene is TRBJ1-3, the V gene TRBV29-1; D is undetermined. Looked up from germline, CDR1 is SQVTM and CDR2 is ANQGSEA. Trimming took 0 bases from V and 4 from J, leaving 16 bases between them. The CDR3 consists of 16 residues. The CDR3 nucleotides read TGCAGCGTTGAAGATCTTGGGAGACTTGGGGGAAACACCATATATTTT. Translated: CSVEDLGRLGGNTIYF.

DNA of the CDR3: TGTGCCAGCAGCTTAAGTGGGAGGGCCTTCGAGCAGTACTTC. It encodes CASSLSGRAFEQYF. The rearrangement joins TRBV7-9 to TRBJ2-7, with 7 nucleotides matching TRBD2. Trimming took 2 bases from V and 6 from J; bases not matched to a gene: 7. The germline V gene encodes CDR1 SEHNR and CDR2 FQNEAQ (reference sequence). The CDR3 extends over 14 amino acids. Full variable domain (remainder filled in from reference TRBV7-9 and TRBJ2-7): DTGVSQNPRHKITKRGQNVTFRCDPISEHNRLYWYRQTLGQGPEFLTYFQNEAQLEKSRLLSDRFSAERPKGSFSTLEIQRTEQGDSAMYLCASSLSGRAFEQYFGPGTRLTVT.

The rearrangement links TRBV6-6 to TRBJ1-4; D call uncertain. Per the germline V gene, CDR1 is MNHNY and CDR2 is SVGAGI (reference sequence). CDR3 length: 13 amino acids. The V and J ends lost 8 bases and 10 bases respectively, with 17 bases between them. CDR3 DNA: TGTGCCAGCTGGGAGGTAAAGCGGGGAAAACTGTTTTTT. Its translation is CASWEVKRGKLFF.

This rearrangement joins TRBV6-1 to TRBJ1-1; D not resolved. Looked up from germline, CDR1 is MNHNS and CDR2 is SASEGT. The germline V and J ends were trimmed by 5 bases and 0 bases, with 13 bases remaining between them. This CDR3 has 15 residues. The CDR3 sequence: CASSFRRAMNTEAFF. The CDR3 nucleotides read TGTGCCAGCAGTTTCAGAAGGGCAATGAACACTGAAGCTTTCTTT.

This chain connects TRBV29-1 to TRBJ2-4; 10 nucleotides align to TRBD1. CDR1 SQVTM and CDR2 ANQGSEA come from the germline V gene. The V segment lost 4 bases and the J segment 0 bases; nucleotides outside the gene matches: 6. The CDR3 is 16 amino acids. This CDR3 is CSVGDRGRLAKNIQYF. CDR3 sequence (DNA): TGCAGCGTTGGAGACAGGGGGCGCTTAGCCAAAAACATTCAGTACTTC. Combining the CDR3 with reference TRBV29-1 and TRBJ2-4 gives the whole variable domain SAVISQKPSRDICQRGTSLTIQCQVDSQVTMMFWYRQQPGQSLTLIATANQGSEATYESGFVIDKFPISRPNLTFSTLTVSNMSPEDSSIYLCSVGDRGRLAKNIQYFGAGTRLSVL.